The 27 T cell receptor beta chains presented below share a single source sample, sequenced in a study of blood T cell repertoires in COVID-19. Data came from immunoSEQ multiplex PCR; TCRdb stores just in-frame clones and leaves some out. The sample holds over 4,000 clones; 78% are singletons and the top ten take roughly 40%. Material: peripheral blood. The receptors were sampled from a human donor with active or convalescent COVID-19. The donor label of this sample is uncertain.

V gene TRBV21-1 combines with J gene TRBJ2-7; the table's D call of TRBD1 was not tested on the DNA. TRBV21-1 is deemed a pseudogene. The CDR3 is 16 residues long. The DNA for the CDR3 is TGTGCCAGCAGCAAGGAAGGGGAAGGATCTATCTACGAGCAGTACTTC. This gives the protein CASSKEGEGSIYEQYF.

This chain links TRBV5-1 with TRBJ2-3, with D possibly TRBD1 on 6 matching bases. Per the germline V gene, CDR1 is SGHRS and CDR2 is YFSETQ. This CDR3 region has 15 residues. V lost 4 bases, J lost 3 bases, and 15 bases lay in between. CDR3 coding DNA: TGCGCCAGCAGCCCAGTGAGGGGGATGACAGATACGCAGTATTTT. Protein sequence: CASSPVRGMTDTQYF.

The chain is built from TRBV7-3 and TRBJ2-1; the D gene is possibly TRBD2 (6 bases). This CDR3 is 12 amino acids long. Trimming pared 2 bases from V and 9 bases from J, leaving 8 bases between. Germline assignment: CDR1 SGHTA and CDR2 FQGTGA. CDR3 amino acids: CASSLSGGEQFF. CDR3 nucleotides: TGTGCCAGCAGCTTATCCGGGGGTGAGCAGTTCTTC.

This chain links TRBV6-6 with TRBJ2-1, with TRBD2 matching 7 bases. J gave up 9 bases and V 4 bases, and 12 bases lay outside the gene matches. Germline-derived CDR1 and CDR2 are MNHNY and SVGAGI (reference sequence). The CDR3 length is 15 residues. Here the CDR3 reads CASSSSRGSNSEQFF. As DNA, the CDR3 is TGTGCCAGCAGTTCTTCCCGCGGGAGTAACTCTGAGCAGTTCTTC.

The rearrangement joins TRBV7-9 to TRBJ1-2; D is unresolved. This CDR3 region has 13 residues. Germline CDR1 SEHNR, CDR2 FQNEAQ (reference sequence). V was cut by 5 bases and J by 7 bases, with 14 bases left in between. As DNA, the CDR3 is TGTGCCAGCAGCCGGGATGGGTTTCGTGGCTACACCTTC. Translation gives CASSRDGFRGYTF.

This clone was seen more than once but under ten times. This chain joins TRBV27 and TRBJ2-7; 10 bases are shared with TRBD2. J gave up 5 bases and V 5 bases, and 9 bases lay outside the gene matches. Germline CDR1 MNHEY, CDR2 SMNVEV (reference sequence). This CDR3 comprises 15 residues. The CDR3 reads CASSPPGLAIHEQYF. CDR3 nucleotide sequence: TGTGCCAGCAGTCCGCCGGGACTAGCGATCCACGAGCAGTACTTC.

The J gene is TRBJ2-5, the V gene TRBV19; 14 bases match TRBD2. Looked up from germline, CDR1 is LNHDA and CDR2 is SQIVND (reference sequence). After removal of 4 bases from V and 4 bases from J, the junction contained 5 bases not matched to a gene. CDR3 length: 16 amino acids. CDR3 amino acids: CASSTPTSGRGETQYF. CDR3 bases: TGTGCCAGTAGTACCCCGACTAGCGGGAGGGGAGAGACCCAGTACTTC.

The J gene is TRBJ2-6, the V gene TRBV4-2; D is uncertain. In germline, CDR1 is LGHNA, CDR2 YNFKEQ. The length of the CDR3 is 16 residues. The V gene lost 0 bases and the J gene lost 0 bases, with 6 bases spanning the gap. CDR3 sequence: CASSQDISSGANVLTF. As DNA, the CDR3 is TGTGCCAGCAGCCAAGATATCTCCTCTGGGGCCAACGTCCTGACTTTC.

The gene calls are TRBV6-2 or TRBV6-3 and TRBJ1-3; TRBD1 is a possible D gene (5 bases). The CDR3 is made up of 15 amino acids. Germline values: CDR1 MNHEY, CDR2 SVGEGT. Trimming removed 4 bases from V and 4 bases from J, with 14 bases in between. CDR3 loop: CASSSSGKTGNTIYF. Here the CDR3 DNA reads TGTGCCAGCAGTTCTTCAGGGAAAACGGGAAACACCATATATTTT.

V gene TRBV7-8 combines with J gene TRBJ1-6; 9 nucleotides align to TRBD1. CDR3 length equals 18 residues. Losses at the gene ends were 5 bases for V and 6 bases for J; bases not matched to a gene: 14. Germline V CDR1 and CDR2: SGHVS, FQNEAQ. In DNA form, the CDR3 reads TGTGCCAGCAGCCCAGTCTCGGTCCGGGACAGGGTTAATTCACCCCTCCACTTT. Residues: CASSPVSVRDRVNSPLHF.

V and J are TRBV4-3 and TRBJ1-3; D not resolved. V was pared by 1 base and J by 0 bases, with 7 bases between. CDR3 length: 15 residues. Germline lookup yields CDR1 LGHNA and CDR2 YSLEER. The CDR3 region has the DNA TGCGCCAGCAGCCAAGGTCAACACTCTGGAAACACCATATATTTT. It yields the protein CASSQGQHSGNTIYF.

The genes are TRBV4-3 and TRBJ1-2; 9 bases line up with TRBD1. Looked up from germline, CDR1 is LGHNA and CDR2 is YSLEER. Trimming took 4 bases from V and 7 from J; bases not matched to a gene: 4. The CDR3 loop spans 13 amino acids. As DNA, the CDR3 is TGCGCCAGCAGCCCCGGGACAGGGTTTGGCTACACCTTC. Protein: CASSPGTGFGYTF.

This chain connects TRBV3-1 (or the pseudogene TRBV3-2) to TRBJ1-2; 8 bases match TRBD1. CDR3 length: 16 amino acids. Germline CDR1 LGHDT, CDR2 YNNKEL (reference sequence). J lost 7 bases, V lost 3 bases, and 13 bases had no gene match. The CDR3 bases are TGTGCCAGCAGCCACAATCTCCGGGGCAGGGGGCTTGGCTACACCTTC. Translation gives CASSHNLRGRGLGYTF.

This clone has a handful of counts. The gene calls are TRBV28 and TRBJ2-5; 9 positions match TRBD1. V was pared by 2 bases and J by 4 bases, with 5 bases of the junction left unmatched. Germline CDR1 and CDR2: MDHEN and SYDVKM. The CDR3 runs 15 residues. This CDR3 is CASSLEQGAGETQYF. CDR3 coding DNA: TGTGCCAGCAGTTTAGAACAGGGGGCCGGAGAGACCCAGTACTTC.

The CDR3 sequence: CSASGTFSATNEKLFF. In DNA, the CDR3 is TGCAGTGCTAGTGGGACATTTTCAGCAACTAATGAAAAACTGTTTTTT. V and J are TRBV20-1 and TRBJ1-4, with TRBD1 as a possible D gene (6 bases). Germline V CDR1 and CDR2: DFQATT, SNEGSKA (reference sequence). The CDR3 has 16 residues. Trimming cost V 3 bases and J 0 bases, with 14 bases left between them.

J is TRBJ2-7 and V is TRBV14; the match to TRBD1 covers 7 bases. V trimming: 4 bases; J trimming: 1 base; junction bases outside the gene matches: 4. The germline V gene has CDR1 SGHDN and CDR2 FVKESK. The CDR3 runs 14 residues. CDR3 amino acids: CASSLYRGSYEQYF. The CDR3 DNA sequence: TGTGCCAGCAGCCTATACAGGGGATCCTACGAGCAGTACTTC.

In its sample, this clone was seen a few times. V and J are TRBV5-5 and TRBJ1-5; D unclear. CDR3 length: 15 residues. V lost 2 bases and J lost 4, with 13 bases in between. Germline lookup yields CDR1 SGHKS and CDR2 YYEKEE (reference sequence). This CDR3 is CASSLVPQANQPQHF. CDR3 nucleotide sequence: TGTGCCAGCAGCTTAGTGCCCCAGGCGAATCAGCCCCAGCATTTT.

V usage is TRBV24-1 and J usage is TRBJ1-2, with D unresolved. Trimming stripped 2 bases from V and 2 bases from J, with 8 bases between. CDR1 is KGHDR and CDR2 is SFDVKD in the germline V gene. This CDR3 region has 14 residues. This chain's CDR3 is CATSDSRENYGYTF. Written as DNA, the CDR3 is TGTGCCACCAGTGATTCTCGGGAGAACTATGGCTACACCTTC.

V is TRBV5-5 and J is TRBJ1-5; D may be TRBD1 (5 bases). Germline loops: CDR1 SGHKS, CDR2 YYEKEE (reference sequence). CDR3 length: 17 amino acids. Trimming cost V 0 bases and J 4 bases, with 17 bases left between them. CDR3 DNA sequence: TGTGCCAGCAGCTTGGATGGGGCAGGGCTGTCGAATCAGCCCCAGCATTTT. It yields the protein CASSLDGAGLSNQPQHF.

The chain combines TRBV5-8 with TRBJ1-4; possibly TRBD1 for D (6 bases). CDR1 is SGHTS and CDR2 is YDEGEE in the germline V gene. The CDR3 contains 14 residues. Trimming removed 2 bases from V and 6 bases from J, with 11 bases in between. The CDR3 is CASSFRTVDEKLFF. Written as DNA, the CDR3 is TGTGCCAGCAGCTTCCGGACAGTCGATGAAAAACTGTTTTTT. Combining the CDR3 with reference TRBV5-8 and TRBJ1-4 gives the whole variable domain EAGVTQSPTHLIKTRGQQATLRCSPISGHTSVYWYQQALGLGLQFLLWYDEGEERNRGNFPPRFSGRQFPNYSSELNVNALELEDSALYLCASSFRTVDEKLFFGSGTQLSVL.

The genes are TRBV7-2 and TRBJ1-4; D remains unclear. V gave up 3 bases and J gave up 2 bases, with 10 bases separating them. CDR1 and CDR2 (germline): SGHTA, FQGNSA. This CDR3 comprises 15 residues. The CDR3 loop reads CASSFRWSTNEKLFF. CDR3 nucleotide sequence: TGTGCCAGCAGCTTTCGGTGGTCTACTAATGAAAAACTGTTTTTT.

V gene TRBV24-1 combines with J gene TRBJ2-7, with D perhaps matching TRBD1 (5 bases). The CDR3 is 12 amino acids. CDR1 KGHDR and CDR2 SFDVKD come from the germline V gene. V gave up 4 bases and J gave up 5 bases, with 8 bases separating them. CDR3 nucleotides: TGTGCCACCAGTGACAGGGTTAACGAGCAGTACTTC. It is translated as CATSDRVNEQYF.

V gene TRBV29-1 combines with J gene TRBJ1-3; D not resolved. V was shortened by 4 bases and J by 8 bases, with 6 bases between the two germline ends. CDR1 and CDR2 from the germline V gene are SQVTM and ANQGSEA. This CDR3 comprises 10 residues. CDR3 residues: CSVVRDTIYF. CDR3 coding DNA: TGCAGCGTTGTGAGGGACACCATATATTTT.

V gene TRBV24-1 combines with J gene TRBJ2-1, with 12 bases that match TRBD2. The CDR3 is 16 residues long. Germline V gives CDR1 KGHDR, CDR2 SFDVKD. Trimming at V came to 4 bases and at J to 6 bases, leaving 6 bases not matched to a gene. CDR3 nucleotide sequence: TGTGCCACCAGTGACCCTAGCGGGAGGGCCATCAATGAGCAGTTCTTC. This gives the protein CATSDPSGRAINEQFF.

CDR3 DNA: TGTGCCAGCAGCTTAGGGGCGGGAGCCTACAATGAGCAGTTCTTC. This sequence encodes CASSLGAGAYNEQFF. V and J are TRBV11-1 and TRBJ2-1, with 7 positions matching TRBD2. This CDR3 is built from 15 residues. Trimming took 1 base from V and 2 from J; bases not matched to a gene: 2. CDR1 is SGHAT and CDR2 is FQDESV in the germline V gene (reference sequence).

The CDR3 DNA reads as TGTGCCACCAGTGCCCCCCTGGGCGGGACCTACGAGCAGTACTTC. This codes for CATSAPLGGTYEQYF. The chain recombines TRBV24-1 with TRBJ2-7; D possibly corresponds to TRBD2 (6 bases). Germline CDR1 is KGHDR and CDR2 is SFDVKD. V lost 5 bases and J lost 2, with 15 bases in between. This CDR3 is built from 15 residues.

The rearrangement uses TRBV30 and TRBJ2-5; maybe TRBD2 (6 bases). Germline CDR1 is GTSNPN and CDR2 is SVGIG (reference sequence). This CDR3 is built from 14 residues. Trimming cost V 0 bases and J 0 bases, with 8 bases left between them. DNA of the CDR3: TGTGCCTGGAGTGTAGGAGGGAACCAAGAGACCCAGTACTTC. Translated, it gives CAWSVGGNQETQYF. The whole variable domain, remainder taken from reference TRBV30 and TRBJ2-5, is SQTIHQWPATLVQPVGSPLSLECTVEGTSNPNLYWYRQAAGRGLQLLFYSVGIGQISSEVPQNLSASRPQDRQFILSSKKLLLSDSGFYLCAWSVGGNQETQYFGPGTRLLVL.